This T cell receptor (beta chain) is from a study of blood T cell repertoires in COVID-19. This CDR3 comprises 13 residues. V was trimmed by 4 bases and J by 0 bases, leaving 5 bases between them. The V gene's germline CDR1 is SGDLS and CDR2 YYNGEE. Per the original methods: Using reference gene primer amplification, nucleated cell counts were estimated. The table came from immunoSEQ multiplex PCR; TCRdb's copy has only in-frame clones and leaves some out. V and J calls and clone size come straight from that table; D and trimming were deduced from the DNA. The table records around 440,000 clones, about 91% of them present only once.

The specimen was peripheral blood. This TCR came from a woman aged 45-59 years with COVID-19, enrolled during active disease. The chain has TRBV9 and TRBJ1-5; unclear D gene. Here the CDR3 reads CASSSYSNQPQHF. The CDR3 DNA follows: TGTGCCAGCAGCTCTTATAGCAATCAGCCCCAGCATTTT.